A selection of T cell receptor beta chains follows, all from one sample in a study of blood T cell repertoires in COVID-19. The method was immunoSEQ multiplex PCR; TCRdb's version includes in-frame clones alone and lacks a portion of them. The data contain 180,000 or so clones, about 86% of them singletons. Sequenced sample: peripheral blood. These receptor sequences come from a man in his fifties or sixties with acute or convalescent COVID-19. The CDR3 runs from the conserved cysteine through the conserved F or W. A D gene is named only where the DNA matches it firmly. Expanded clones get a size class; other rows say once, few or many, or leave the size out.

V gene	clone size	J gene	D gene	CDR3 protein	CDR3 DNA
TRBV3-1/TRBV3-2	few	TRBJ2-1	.	CASSQVAEQFF	TGTGCCAGCAGCCAAGTGGCTGAGCAGTTCTTC
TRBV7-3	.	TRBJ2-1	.	CASSPKQGSSYNEQFF	TGTGCCAGCAGCCCCAAACAGGGAAGCTCCTACAATGAGCAGTTCTTC
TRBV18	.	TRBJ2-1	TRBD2	CASSPSGTSYNEQFF	TGTGCCAGCTCACCTAGCGGGACCTCCTACAATGAGCAGTTCTTC
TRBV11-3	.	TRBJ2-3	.	CASSREPDTQYF	TGTGCCAGCAGCCGGGAGCCAGATACGCAGTATTTT
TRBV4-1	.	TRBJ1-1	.	CASSLGVSTEAFF	TGCGCCAGCAGCCTGGGAGTAAGCACTGAAGCTTTCTTT
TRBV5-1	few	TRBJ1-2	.	CASSLGAIWDGYTF	TGCGCCAGCAGCTTGGGGGCAATCTGGGATGGCTACACCTTC
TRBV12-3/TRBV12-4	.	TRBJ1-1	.	CASSLGGREAFF	TGTGCCAGCAGTTTAGGGGGGCGCGAAGCTTTCTTT
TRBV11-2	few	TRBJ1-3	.	CASSLRTDSWNTIYF	TGTGCCAGCAGCTTAAGGACGGACAGTTGGAACACCATATATTTT
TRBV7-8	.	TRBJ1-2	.	CASSLAGLEGGYTF	TGTGCCAGCAGCTTGGCCGGGTTGGAGGGCGGCTACACCTTC
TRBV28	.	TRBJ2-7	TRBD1	CASSPGQETSYEQYF	TGTGCCAGCTCACCGGGACAGGAGACGTCCTACGAGCAGTACTTC
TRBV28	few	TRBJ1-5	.	CASSLPGLDQPQHF	TGTGCCAGCAGTTTACCAGGGCTAGATCAGCCCCAGCATTTT
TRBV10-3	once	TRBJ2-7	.	CASGHPSYEQYF	TGTGCCAGTGGACACCCCTCCTACGAGCAGTACTTC
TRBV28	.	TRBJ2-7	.	CASSIRTGSSYEQYF	TGTGCCAGCAGTATCCGGACGGGGAGCTCCTACGAGCAGTACTTC
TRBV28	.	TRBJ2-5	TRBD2	CAASGLHLTQYF	TGTGCCGCGTCGGGACTACATCTGACCCAGTACTTC
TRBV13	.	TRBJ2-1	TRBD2	CASRPGASSGRGNEQFF	TGTGCCAGCAGGCCCGGGGCTTCTAGCGGGAGGGGAAATGAGCAGTTCTTC
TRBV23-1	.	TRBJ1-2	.	CASSQLQGWYGYTF	TGCGCCAGCAGTCAACTCCAGGGATGGTATGGCTACACCTTC
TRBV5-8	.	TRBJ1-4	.	CASSSAYLGTNEKLFF	TGTGCCAGCAGCTCCGCGTACCTGGGCACTAATGAAAAACTGTTTTTT
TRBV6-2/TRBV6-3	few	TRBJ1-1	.	CASSPWGLMNTEAFF	TGTGCCAGCAGTCCGTGGGGCCTGATGAACACTGAAGCTTTCTTT
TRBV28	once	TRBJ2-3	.	CASSSRRDTQYF	TGTGCCAGCAGTTCGAGGAGGGATACGCAGTATTTT
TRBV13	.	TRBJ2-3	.	CASSPRSGSGVPDTQYF	TGTGCCAGCAGCCCCCGAAGCGGTAGCGGCGTGCCGGATACGCAGTATTTT
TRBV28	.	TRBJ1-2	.	CASSTRTGGYGYTF	TGTGCCAGCAGTACTCGGACCGGAGGCTATGGCTACACCTTC
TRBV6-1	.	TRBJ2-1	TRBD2	CASSADRRRTSGRAGNEQFF	TGTGCCAGCAGTGCAGACAGACGAAGGACTAGCGGGAGGGCCGGGAATGAGCAGTTCTTC